This T cell receptor (beta chain) was sequenced in a study of cytomegalovirus exposure and HLA in healthy donors. Trimming cost V 5 bases and J 5 bases; bases outside gene matches: 13. This CDR3 has 16 amino acids. Germline V gene lookup returns CDR1 MGHDK and CDR2 SYGVNS. 60 Vbeta and 13 Jbeta primers were used in PCR. Measured with immunoSEQ multiplex PCR; TCRdb has only the in-frame clones, and not every one. The data hold under 90,000 clones, with 70% to 85% observed a single time. The TCR comes from a man in his forties in good health and CMV-seropositive. The V gene is TRBV25-1, the J gene TRBJ2-7; 9 nucleotides align to TRBD1. Sequencing was performed on PBMCs. The CDR3 bases are TGTGCCAGCAGTCGTCTCGGGACAGGGAAGGTAAACGAGCAGTACTTC. Translation: CASSRLGTGKVNEQYF.